What follows is one T cell receptor (beta chain) and its context. The antigen is not known. This sample is drawn from a study of post-analysis software for immune sequencing data. Study-level results: In patients, about five TRBV segments were more frequent than in controls, with TRBV5-6, TRBV5-1 and TRBV20-1 among them.

Germline V gene data show CDR1 as SGHAT and CDR2 as FQNNGV. This CDR3 contains 15 residues. V trimming: 1 base; J trimming: 5 bases; junction bases outside the gene matches: 5. Unique molecular identifiers were present in the TCR beta cDNA libraries. MiXCR, applied by TCRdb to the PCR reads, yields one record per CDR3 protein. This sample has fewer than 900,000 distinct CDR3 sequences, with 40% to 55% found just once. The TCR originated in a girl between 10 and 17 years old with multiple sclerosis. This sequence joins TRBV11-2 and TRBJ1-1; 9 bases fit TRBD1. Input material: blood. This CDR3 reads CASSLGDRVRTEAFF. CDR3 in DNA: TGTGCCAGCAGCTTAGGGGACAGGGTGAGGACTGAAGCTTTCTTT.